The clone carrying this T cell receptor (beta chain) qualifies as large. Its antigen is unknown. The sample comes from a study of OX40 agonist ivuxolimab in advanced cancers. Study as a whole: Patients receiving dose escalation had hepatocellular carcinoma, melanoma, renal cell or head and neck cancer. Around 40% of patients had received prior checkpoint inhibitor therapy.

Only in-frame clones appear in the TCRdb table, and some are missing; sequencing was by immunoSEQ multiplex PCR. This table has around 15,000 clones, roughly 76% appearing once. Whole-study findings and limits: Circulating CD4+ and CD8+ T cells showed clonal expansion by week 6 at 0.1 to 3.0 mg/kg.

Specimen: CD4+ or CD8+ T cells sorted from blood, collected in a trial of the OX40 agonist ivuxolimab. This TCR came from an adult with an advanced solid tumor such as melanoma, head and neck, liver or kidney cancer.

CDR3 sequence reads: CASTISLGTEAFF. CDR3 in DNA: TGTGCCAGCACCATTTCCTTGGGGACTGAAGCTTTCTTT. This sequence joins TRBV27 and TRBJ1-1; D is unresolved. Germline CDR1 is MNHEY and CDR2 is SMNVEV (reference sequence). V was clipped by 7 bases and J by 5 bases, with 14 bases between them. The CDR3 sequence is 13 residues long.